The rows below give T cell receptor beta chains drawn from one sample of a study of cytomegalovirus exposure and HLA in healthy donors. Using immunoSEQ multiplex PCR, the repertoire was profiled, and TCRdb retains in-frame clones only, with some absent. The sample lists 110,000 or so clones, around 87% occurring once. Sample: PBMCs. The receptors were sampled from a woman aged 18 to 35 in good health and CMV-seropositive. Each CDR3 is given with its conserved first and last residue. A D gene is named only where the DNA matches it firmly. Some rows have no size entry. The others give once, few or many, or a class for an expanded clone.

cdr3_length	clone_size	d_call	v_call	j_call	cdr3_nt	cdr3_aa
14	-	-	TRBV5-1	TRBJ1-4	TGCGCCAGCAGCTTAAGCAGGGCCGAAGAAAAACTGTTTTTT	CASSLSRAEEKLFF
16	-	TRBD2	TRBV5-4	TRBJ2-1	TGTGCCAGCAGCTTGACTAGCGATTCGTCCTACAATGAGCAGTTCTTC	CASSLTSDSSYNEQFF
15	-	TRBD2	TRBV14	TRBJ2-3	TGTGCCAGCAGCCTGACTAGCGGCCAATCAGATACGCAGTATTTT	CASSLTSGQSDTQYF
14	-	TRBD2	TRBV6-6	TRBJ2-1	TGTGCCAGCAGTGGTAAGACTAGCGGGGGGTCATGGTTCTTC	CASSGKTSGGSWFF
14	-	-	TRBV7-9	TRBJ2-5	TGTGCCAGCAGCTTAGTTTTGCGGGGTGAGACCCAGTACTTC	CASSLVLRGETQYF
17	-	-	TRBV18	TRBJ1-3	TGTGCCAGCTCACCATACGGGGGGCAGCCCTCTGGAAACACCATATATTTT	CASSPYGGQPSGNTIYF
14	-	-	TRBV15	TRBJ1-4	TGTGCCACCAGCAGATCGCGAGGTAATGAAAAACTGTTTTTT	CATSRSRGNEKLFF
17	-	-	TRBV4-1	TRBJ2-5	TGCGCCAGCAGCCAACCCTTCGGACAGCTAGTCCAAGAGACCCAGTACTTC	CASSQPFGQLVQETQYF
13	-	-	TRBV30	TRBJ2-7	TGTGCCTGGACAGGGAAGGGATCCTACGAGCAGTACTTC	CAWTGKGSYEQYF
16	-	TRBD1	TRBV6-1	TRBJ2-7	TGTGCCAGCAGTGAGAGAGGCGGGACAGGGCGGTACGAGCAGTACTTC	CASSERGGTGRYEQYF
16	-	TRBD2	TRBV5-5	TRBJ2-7	TGTGCCAGCAGCTTGTTTGGCGGGGGGCTCTCCTACGAGCAGTACTTC	CASSLFGGGLSYEQYF
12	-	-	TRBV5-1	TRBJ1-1	TGCGCCAGCGGCTCTATCATCGGGGAAGCTTTCTTT	CASGSIIGEAFF
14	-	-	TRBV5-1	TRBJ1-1	TGCGCCAGCAGCCCCCAGGGGCAGAACACTGAAGCTTTCTTT	CASSPQGQNTEAFF
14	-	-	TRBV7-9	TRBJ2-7	TGTGCCAGCAGCAACTCGACAGTTCCCTACGAGCAGTACTTC	CASSNSTVPYEQYF
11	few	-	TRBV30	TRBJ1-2	TGTGCCTGGAGTTTTCAGATTGGCTACACCTTC	CAWSFQIGYTF
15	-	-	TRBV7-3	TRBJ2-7	TGTGCCAGCAGTCGAGCTGGAGCGGGTTACTACGAGCAGTACTTC	CASSRAGAGYYEQYF
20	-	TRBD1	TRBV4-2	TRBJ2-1	TGTGCCAGCAGCCAAGATCTTACGGATGGGGGACAGGGGGCGCGGGATGAGCAGTTCTTC	CASSQDLTDGGQGARDEQFF
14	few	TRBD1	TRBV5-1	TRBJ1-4	TGCGCCAGCAGCTTGGGACAGGGAAATGAAAAACTGTTTTTT	CASSLGQGNEKLFF
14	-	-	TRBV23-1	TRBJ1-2	TGCGCCAGCAGTCGGGTCTCAGGATACTATGGCTACACCTTC	CASSRVSGYYGYTF
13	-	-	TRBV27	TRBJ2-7	TGTGCCAGCAGTTTCCTCCGGGACACCGAGCAGTACTTC	CASSFLRDTEQYF
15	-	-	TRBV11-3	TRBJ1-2	TGTGCCAGCAGCTTAGAGAACCCCAGGGCCGGTGGCTACACCTTC	CASSLENPRAGGYTF
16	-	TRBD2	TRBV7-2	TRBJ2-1	TGTGCCAGCAGCGTGAGCGGGAGGGGGGCCTACAATGAGCAGTTCTTC	CASSVSGRGAYNEQFF
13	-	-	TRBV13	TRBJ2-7	TGTGCCAGCAGCCCCCCCCAAATCCACGAGCAGTACTTC	CASSPPQIHEQYF
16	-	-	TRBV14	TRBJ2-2	TGTGCCAGCAGCCAAGTAGGAGAATTCGGAACCGGGGAGCTGTTTTTT	CASSQVGEFGTGELFF
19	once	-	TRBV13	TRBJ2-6	TGTGCCAGCAGCCGAAGCCCAGGGACACAACTCTCGGGGGCCAACGTCCTGACTTTC	CASSRSPGTQLSGANVLTF
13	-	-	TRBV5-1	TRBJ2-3	TGCGCCAGCAGCACCAGGGGAACAGATACGCAGTATTTT	CASSTRGTDTQYF
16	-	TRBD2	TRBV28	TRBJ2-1	TGTGCCAGCAGTTTGGGTCTAGCGGGAGTAAACAATGAGCAGTTCTTC	CASSLGLAGVNNEQFF
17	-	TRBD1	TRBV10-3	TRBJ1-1	TGTGCCATCAGTGGGCCGGCCGGGACAGGGACGAACACTGAAGCTTTCTTT	CAISGPAGTGTNTEAFF
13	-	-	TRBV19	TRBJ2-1	TGTGCCAGTAGGCGGGTAGACTACAATGAGCAGTTCTTC	CASRRVDYNEQFF
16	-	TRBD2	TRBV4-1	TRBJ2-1	TGCGCCAGCAGCCAATTCAGCGGGAACGGGTACAATGAGCAGTTCTTC	CASSQFSGNGYNEQFF
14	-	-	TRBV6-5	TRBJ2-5	TGTGCCAGCGCCTCCTATATATCCCGGGAGACCCAGTACTTC	CASASYISRETQYF
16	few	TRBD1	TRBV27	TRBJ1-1	TGTGCCAGCAGTACACAGACAGGGGGCGCGTCTACTGAAGCTTTCTTT	CASSTQTGGASTEAFF
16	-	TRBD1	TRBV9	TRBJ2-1	TGTGCCAGCAGGAAACCGGGACAGGGGTCCTACAATGAGCAGTTCTTC	CASRKPGQGSYNEQFF